Presented here are 28 T cell receptor beta chains from one specimen sequenced in a study of regulatory T cells in long-lasting Graves disease (dated by TCRdb to 2020 to 2022). Libraries were built with multiplex PCR. TCRdb names Illumina HiSeq 4000 as the instrument used. TCR beta libraries were built with iRepertoire HTBI primers and Arm-PCR amplification of CDR3 regions. TCRdb reran the public reads through fastp at Q25 and MiXCR, keeping productive beta chains. Rows are unified per CDR3 protein, each entry keeping the most common DNA and genes. This sample has 500,000 to 700,000 distinct CDR3 sequences in its table, and 25% to 35% of those were observed once. 35% to 55% of the sample comes from the top ten. The sample's time point label is to be understood as: persistent/refractory GD, antithyroid drugs over 5 years with positive TRAb. For both TCR sequencing and RNA sequencing, RNA was extracted from PBMCs using TRIzol.

The input for sequencing was peripheral blood mononuclear cells (PBMCs), taken when the disease was refractory, from a patient treated with antithyroid drugs. These receptors were obtained from a female donor with Graves disease.

This clonotype was observed once. The chain recombines TRBV5-1 with TRBJ1-5; tentatively, D is TRBD1 (5 bases). The ends were cut back, 0 bases at V and 5 bases at J, with 6 bases in the middle. There are 13 residues in the CDR3. The germline gives CDR1 SGHRS, CDR2 YFSETQ. CDR3 DNA: TGCGCCAGCAGCTTGGAGGGGCATCAGCCCCAGCATTTT. It is translated as CASSLEGHQPQHF.

This clonotype was detected only once. The rearrangement links TRBV7-9 to TRBJ1-5; D not certain. The CDR3 runs to 18 residues. The germline V gene has CDR1 SEHNR and CDR2 FQNEAQ (reference sequence). Trimming removed 2 bases at V and 1 base at J, with 18 bases between. The CDR3 DNA sequence: TGTGCCAGCAGCTTATCGACGAGTGGAATTTTGAGCAATCAGCCCCAGCATTTT. Translating it yields CASSLSTSGILSNQPQHF.

The rearrangement joins TRBV12-3 or TRBV12-4 to TRBJ2-7; 16 nucleotides align to TRBD2. The ends lost 1 base at V and 4 bases at J; junction bases unmatched: 10. The CDR3 sequence is 19 residues long. In nucleotides, the CDR3 is TGTGCCAGCAGTTTAGTCGGACAGGGACTAGCGGGAGGGGGTTACGAGCAGTACTTC. Translation gives CASSLVGQGLAGGGYEQYF.

The gene calls are TRBV29-1 and TRBJ2-7; D is perhaps TRBD2 (5 bases). V lost 5 bases, J lost 4 bases, and 15 bases lay in between. The CDR3 runs 13 residues. CDR1 is SQVTM, CDR2 ANQGSEA, per germline. The CDR3 spells CSVRMGGGYEQYF. CDR3 DNA sequence: TGCAGCGTTCGGATGGGTGGCGGGTACGAGCAGTACTTC.

This clonotype was observed a few times. The chain has TRBV12-3 or TRBV12-4 and TRBJ2-7; 10 bases are shared with TRBD1. The CDR3 runs 14 residues. The ends lost 5 bases at V and 2 bases at J; junction bases unmatched: 3. DNA for the CDR3: TGTGCCAGCAGTCACGGGACAGGGGCCTACGAGCAGTACTTC. Protein product: CASSHGTGAYEQYF.

This clonotype was seen more than once but under ten times. This chain uses TRBV3-1 with TRBJ1-1; D possibly corresponds to TRBD1 (5 bases). The V gene's germline CDR1 is LGHDT and CDR2 YNNKEL (reference sequence). Trimming took 3 bases from V and 7 from J, leaving 6 bases between them. This CDR3 has 11 amino acids. The CDR3 spells CASSHTGEAFF. CDR3 DNA sequence: TGTGCCAGCAGCCATACAGGTGAAGCTTTCTTT.

The chain joins TRBV7-2 to TRBJ2-2, with a weak D call TRBD2 (5 bases). This CDR3 has 17 residues. The V and J ends lost 3 bases and 0 bases respectively, with 14 bases between them. Germline values: CDR1 SGHTA, CDR2 FQGNSA. CDR3: CASSFPLETTNTGELFF. The CDR3, as DNA: TGTGCCAGCAGCTTCCCCCTAGAGACTACGAACACCGGGGAGCTGTTTTTT.

V gene TRBV14 combines with J gene TRBJ1-6; D not certain. This CDR3 region has 15 residues. Looked up from germline, CDR1 is SGHDN and CDR2 is FVKESK. V dropped 7 bases and J dropped 4 bases, with 14 bases sitting between them. CDR3 DNA: TGTGCCAGCAACTCCATGACTGAATATAATTCACCCCTCCACTTT. It translates to CASNSMTEYNSPLHF.

The chain couples TRBV20-1 to TRBJ2-5; possibly TRBD1 or TRBD2 for D (5 bases each). This CDR3 spans 15 amino acids. V dropped 2 bases and J dropped 5 bases, with 18 bases sitting between them. Germline V gene data show CDR1 as DFQATT and CDR2 as SNEGSKA (reference sequence). The CDR3 spells CSARIQGPEAETQYF. CDR3 coding DNA: TGCAGTGCTAGAATTCAGGGACCTGAGGCGGAGACCCAGTACTTC.

This clonotype came up many times. The chain recombines TRBV12-5 with TRBJ2-7, with D hard to call. The ends were cut back, 3 bases at V and 6 bases at J, with 12 bases in the middle. The CDR3 covers 13 residues. Germline CDR1 and CDR2: LGHNT and FRNRAP. The CDR3 sequence is CASGLNWASEQYF. DNA for the CDR3: TGTGCTAGTGGTTTAAACTGGGCCTCCGAGCAGTACTTC.

This sequence joins TRBV2 and TRBJ2-1; 10 bases line up with TRBD2. The CDR3 runs to 12 residues. CDR1 and CDR2 (germline): SNHLY, FYNNEI. V was pared by 10 bases and J by 15 bases, with 12 bases of the junction left unmatched. In DNA, the CDR3 is TGTGCCACGCCATACCTAGCGGGAGAATGGTTCTTC. It specifies CATPYLAGEWFF.

The chain recombines TRBV3-1 with TRBJ2-5; 14 bases fit TRBD2. The germline V gene has CDR1 LGHDT and CDR2 YNNKEL (reference sequence). The V segment lost 0 bases and the J segment 5 bases; nucleotides outside the gene matches: 5. The CDR3 loop spans 17 amino acids. CDR3 coding DNA: TGTGCCAGCAGCCAAGACGCGACTAGCGGGAGGGGTGAGACCCAGTACTTC. It yields the protein CASSQDATSGRGETQYF.

This clonotype was seen a few times. The rearrangement links TRBV28 to TRBJ2-3; 7 bases map to TRBD2. The CDR3 spans 14 residues. J was trimmed by 7 bases and V by 2 bases; bases with no gene match: 6. Germline lookup yields CDR1 MDHEN and CDR2 SYDVKM. This CDR3 reads CASSLPSGTHTQYF. CDR3 nucleotides: TGTGCCAGCAGTTTACCTAGCGGAACGCATACGCAGTATTTT. The whole variable domain, filled in from reference TRBV28 and TRBJ2-3, reads DVKVTQSSRYLVKRTGEKVFLECVQDMDHENMFWYRQDPGLGLRLIYFSYDVKMKEKGDIPEGYSVSREKKERFSLILESASTNQTSMYLCASSLPSGTHTQYFGPGTRLTVL.

V and J are TRBV11-3 and TRBJ2-5, with unresolved D. This CDR3 has 16 amino acids. Per the germline V gene, CDR1 is SGHNT and CDR2 is YENEEA. Trimming removed 3 bases at V and 2 bases at J, with 16 bases between. The CDR3 DNA reads TGTGCCAGCAGCTTTACGTCGGTCCCTCCTCAAGAGACCCAGTACTTC. Its protein product is CASSFTSVPPQETQYF. Drawing the rest from reference TRBV11-3 and TRBJ2-5, the complete variable domain is EAGVVQSPRYKIIEKKQPVAFWCNPISGHNTLYWYLQNLGQGPELLIRYENEEAVDDSQLPKDRFSAERLKGVDSTLKIQPAELGDSAVYLCASSFTSVPPQETQYFGPGTRLLVL.

The V and J genes are TRBV20-1 and TRBJ2-2, with 7 bases matching TRBD2. Germline assignment: CDR1 DFQATT and CDR2 SNEGSKA (reference sequence). V was clipped by 0 bases and J by 4 bases; unmatched bases: 8. This CDR3 has 16 amino acids. CDR3 nucleotide sequence: TGCAGTGCTAGAGATAGGGCTAGCGGACTCACCGGGGAGCTGTTTTTT. Amino acid sequence: CSARDRASGLTGELFF.

Notes on this clonotype: This may be a read error, as it is one base from a much larger clone. The chain employs TRBV3-1 and TRBJ2-5; D remains ambiguous. The CDR3 runs 13 residues. The ends were cut back, 0 bases at V and 9 bases at J, with 11 bases in the middle. Germline V gene lookup returns CDR1 LGHDT and CDR2 YNNKEL (reference sequence). The CDR3 nucleotides are TGTGCCAGCAGCCAAGACGCCGTCGCAGCCCAGTACTTC. Translation: CASSQDAVAAQYF.

The chain employs TRBV12-3 or TRBV12-4 and TRBJ1-5; the D gene is possibly TRBD1 (5 bases). The CDR3 is 15 residues long. The ends were cut back, 6 bases at V and 2 bases at J, with 14 bases in the middle. CDR3 sequence (DNA): TGTGCCAGCAGCCGACACGGGGCCGGCAATCAGCCCCAGCATTTT. This gives the protein CASSRHGAGNQPQHF.

This chain uses TRBV7-3 with TRBJ2-1; TRBD2 matches 7 bases. Germline V gene sequence: CDR1 SGHTA, CDR2 FQGTGA. After removal of 5 bases from V and 1 base from J, the junction contained 5 bases not matched to a gene. This CDR3 has 15 amino acids. The CDR3 DNA is TGTGCCAGCAGCACAAGACTAGCATCCTACAATGAGCAGTTCTTC. Protein sequence: CASSTRLASYNEQFF.

This clonotype was seen many times. The V and J genes are TRBV2 and TRBJ1-1; D unresolved. V was pared by 6 bases and J by 5 bases, with 7 bases between. Germline V CDR1 and CDR2: SNHLY, FYNNEI. The CDR3 is made up of 11 amino acids. In DNA form, the CDR3 reads TGTGCCAGCAGAGTGGTGACTGAAGCTTTCTTT. As protein: CASRVVTEAFF.

On this clonotype itself: This sequence may be a read error, since a much larger clone differs from it by one base. The chain employs TRBV5-8 and TRBJ1-2; 9 positions match TRBD1. The CDR3 runs to 15 residues. The V gene's germline CDR1 is SGHTS and CDR2 YDEGEE. CDR3 nucleotides: TGTGCCAGCAGCTTGACCGGGACAGGGACTTACGGCTACATCTTC. Amino acid sequence: CASSLTGTGTYGYIF.

The chain links TRBV25-1 to TRBJ1-1; TRBD1 matches at 7 bases. CDR3 length equals 18 residues. Germline V gene data show CDR1 as MGHDK and CDR2 as SYGVNS. J was trimmed by 0 bases and V by 0 bases; bases with no gene match: 10. DNA for the CDR3: TGTGCCAGCAGTGAATATACCCCCTGGGGACAGTTGAACACTGAAGCTTTCTTT. This encodes CASSEYTPWGQLNTEAFF.

In its sample, this clonotype was seen a few times. The V and J genes are TRBV20-1 and TRBJ1-1, with TRBD1 matching over 8 bases. Germline lookup yields CDR1 DFQATT and CDR2 SNEGSKA (reference sequence). CDR3 length: 12 amino acids. Trimming at V came to 6 bases and at J to 13 bases, leaving 13 bases not matched to a gene. The CDR3 sequence is CSANTGGPRGFF. CDR3 DNA sequence: TGCAGTGCCAACACAGGGGGACCCCGGGGTTTCTTT.

The V call is TRBV5-1, the J call TRBJ1-6; a possible D gene is TRBD1 (5 bases). The DNA end is more similar to TRBJ1-1, so the J call may be wrong. The CDR3 extends over 12 amino acids. The germline CDR1 and CDR2 sequences are SGHRS and YFSETQ. The CDR3 DNA is TGCGCCAGCAGCGCCCACGGACAATTAGCTTTCTTT. Protein sequence: CASSAHGQLAFF.

The chain is built from TRBV11-2 and TRBJ2-1; TRBD2 agrees at 8 bases. In germline, CDR1 is SGHAT, CDR2 FQNNGV. V lost 4 bases to trimming and J lost 5 bases; unmatched junction nucleotides: 4. The CDR3 covers 14 residues. CDR3 in amino acids: CASSSSGRNNEQFF. The CDR3 bases are TGTGCCAGCAGCTCTAGCGGGCGGAACAATGAGCAGTTCTTC. Combining the CDR3 with reference TRBV11-2 and TRBJ2-1 gives the whole variable domain EAGVAQSPRYKIIEKRQSVAFWCNPISGHATLYWYQQILGQGPKLLIQFQNNGVVDDSQLPKDRFSAERLKGVDSTLKIQPAKLEDSAVYLCASSSSGRNNEQFFGPGTRLTVL.

This clonotype was counted many times. This rearrangement joins TRBV27 to TRBJ2-5; 12 positions match TRBD2. After removal of 0 bases from V and 3 bases from J, the junction contained 2 bases not matched to a gene. The CDR3 loop spans 16 amino acids. CDR1 is MNHEY, CDR2 SMNVEV, per germline (reference sequence). CDR3 residues: CASSLSLAGGEETQYF. Written as DNA, the CDR3 is TGTGCCAGCAGTTTATCCCTAGCGGGAGGGGAAGAGACCCAGTACTTC.

CDR3 sequence (DNA): TGTGCCTGGACCCCGGGACAGGGGGCCTATGGCTACACCTTC. Translating gives CAWTPGQGAYGYTF. The chain has TRBV28 and TRBJ1-2; TRBD1 aligns across 12 bases. The CDR3 is 14 amino acids. Unmatched junction bases numbered 8, after V lost 11 bases and J lost 4 bases. Germline V gives CDR1 MDHEN, CDR2 SYDVKM.

The sample holds a few counts of this clonotype. The chain recombines TRBV5-1 with TRBJ1-6, with TRBD1 matching 9 bases. Germline loops: CDR1 SGHRS, CDR2 YFSETQ. The V and J ends lost 4 bases and 5 bases, in that order; junction bases with no gene match: 7. The CDR3 has 16 amino acids. DNA of the CDR3: TGCGCCAGCAGCCTCGGGACAGGGATTCATAATTCACCCCTCCACTTT. Its protein is CASSLGTGIHNSPLHF.

This chain links TRBV6-1 with TRBJ1-5, with D possibly TRBD1 on 6 matching bases. V lost 6 bases and J lost 4, with 13 bases in between. Germline lookup yields CDR1 MNHNS and CDR2 SASEGT. This CDR3 has 14 amino acids. The CDR3 bases are TGTGCCAGCAGGGGGGGCCGGGATAATCAGCCCCAGCATTTT. Amino acids: CASRGGRDNQPQHF.